This record looks at one T cell receptor beta chain sequence and its context. As yet, its antigen is unknown. The source of the sample is a study of cytomegalovirus exposure and HLA in healthy donors. Study-wide findings and caveats: Later analysis suggested most CMV-associated TCR beta chains were HLA-restricted.

CDR1 is SGHTA and CDR2 is FQGNSA in the germline V gene. This CDR3 contains 13 residues. The trim removed 4 bases at V and 6 bases at J, leaving 1 base unmatched. Primers for the PCR totalled 60 Vbeta and 13 Jbeta. Some clones are missing from TCRdb's copy, which holds only in-frame ones; the method was immunoSEQ multiplex PCR. Of 30,000 to 45,000 clones in the sample, roughly 76% were seen once. V and J are TRBV7-2 and TRBJ2-3, with 10 nucleotides matching TRBD1. Sequencing was done on a sample of PBMCs. This TCR came from a woman aged 40 to 50 in good health and CMV-seronegative. The CDR3 DNA reads TGTGCCAGCAGCTCGGACAGGGGGGATACGCAGTATTTT. The encoded protein is CASSSDRGDTQYF.